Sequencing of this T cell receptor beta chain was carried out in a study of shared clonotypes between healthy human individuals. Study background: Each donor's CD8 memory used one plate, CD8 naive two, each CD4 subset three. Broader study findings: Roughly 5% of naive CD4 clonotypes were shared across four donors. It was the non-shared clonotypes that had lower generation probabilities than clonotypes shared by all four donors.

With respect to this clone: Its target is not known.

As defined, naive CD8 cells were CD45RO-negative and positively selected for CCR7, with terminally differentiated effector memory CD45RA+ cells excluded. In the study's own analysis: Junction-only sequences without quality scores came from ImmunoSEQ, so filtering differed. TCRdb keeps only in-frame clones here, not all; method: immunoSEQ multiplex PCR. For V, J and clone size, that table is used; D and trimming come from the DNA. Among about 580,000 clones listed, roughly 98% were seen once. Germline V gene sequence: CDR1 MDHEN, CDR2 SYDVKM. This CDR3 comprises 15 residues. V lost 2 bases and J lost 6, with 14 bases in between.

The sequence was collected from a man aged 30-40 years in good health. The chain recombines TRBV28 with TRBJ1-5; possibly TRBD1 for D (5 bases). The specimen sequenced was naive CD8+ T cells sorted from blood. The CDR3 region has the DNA TGTGCCAGCAGTTTAGTGGTGGGACCGCTTCAGCCCCAGCATTTT. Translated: CASSLVVGPLQPQHF.